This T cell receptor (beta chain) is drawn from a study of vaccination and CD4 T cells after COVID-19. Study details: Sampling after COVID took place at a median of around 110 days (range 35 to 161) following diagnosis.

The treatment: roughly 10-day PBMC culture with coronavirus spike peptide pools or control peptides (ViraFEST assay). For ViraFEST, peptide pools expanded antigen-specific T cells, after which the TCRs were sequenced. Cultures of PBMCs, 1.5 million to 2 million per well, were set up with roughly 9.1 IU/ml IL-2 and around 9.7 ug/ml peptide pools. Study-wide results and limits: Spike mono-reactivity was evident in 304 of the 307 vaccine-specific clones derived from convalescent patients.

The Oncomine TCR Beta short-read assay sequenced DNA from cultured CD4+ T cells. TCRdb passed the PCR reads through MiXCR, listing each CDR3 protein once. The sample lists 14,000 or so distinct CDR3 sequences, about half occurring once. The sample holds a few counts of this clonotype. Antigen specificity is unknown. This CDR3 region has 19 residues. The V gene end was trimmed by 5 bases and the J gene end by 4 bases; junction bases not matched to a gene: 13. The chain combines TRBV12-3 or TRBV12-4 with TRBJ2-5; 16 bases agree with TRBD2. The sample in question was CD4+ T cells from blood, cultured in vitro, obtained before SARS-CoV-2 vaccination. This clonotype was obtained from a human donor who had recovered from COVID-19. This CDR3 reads CASSESGTSGGAHRETQYF. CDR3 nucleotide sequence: TGTGCCAGCAGTGAGTCAGGGACTAGCGGGGGGGCCCATCGAGAGACCCAGTACTTC.